This T cell receptor beta chain originates from a study of cytomegalovirus exposure and HLA in healthy donors (TCRdb year 2017). About the study as a whole: An earlier analysis of approximately 640 of the donors reported roughly 270 Gb of sequence data and about 100 million unique TCR beta sequences from 150 million to 200 million T cells. An early release covering roughly 600 HLA-typed donors comprised 300 to 350 gigabases of sequencing data and some 79 million unique TCR sequences. Of the roughly 390 genotyped donors, 81% were placed in the genetic ancestry cluster associated with self-reported Caucasian donors. The study aimed to test whether cataloging public T cell receptors could reveal signatures of past pathogen exposure. The study used immunosequencing to profile the T cell repertoires of about 670 subjects and linked those repertoires to cytomegalovirus serostatus. In addition to the first cohort of 650 to 800 subjects, a separate validation cohort of approximately 110 different subjects was used. High-throughput TCR immunosequencing, statistical association of individual TCRs with disease status, and machine learning were combined to predict cytomegalovirus infection status. To study patterns of TCR occurrence, a later analysis re-analyzed previously published TCR beta repertoires from several hundred donors and added high-resolution HLA genotyping. Rather than drawing on any new phenotypic data, the later analysis identified candidate immune exposures from TCR beta sequences and the way those sequences occurred across donors. An earlier analysis of about 620 of the donors applied high-throughput TCR beta sequencing to assess whether each TCR beta V gene segment acted as functional or pseudogenic. Alongside the repertoire data, information on donor age, sex, ethnicity and CMV serostatus was compiled. Genome-wide SNP genotypes for about 60% of the 666 donors were used in a later genetic analysis, which treated that subset as a discovery cohort. All discovery cohort repertoires had been generated using a single sequencing platform. HLA typing covered class I and class II loci at four-digit resolution. Typing coverage differed by locus: A, B, C, DRB1 and DQB1 were typed in about 620-640 donors, DQA1 in approximately 520, DPA1 in around 600, and DPB1 in 400 to 490. Roughly five DR-DQ haplotypes were handled as single units for association and clustering, since linkage in the cohort was strong. Among some 400 genotyped donors of the cohort, an average of 235,054 unique TCR beta nucleotide sequences were sequenced per donor, around 20% of them non-productive.

The junction shows trimming of 1 base on V and 4 bases on J, and the gene matches do not reach 5 bases of it. The germline V gene gives CDR1 as SGHRS and CDR2 as YFSETQ. The CDR3 runs 14 amino acids, cysteine and phenylalanine included. The only DNA kept is the CDR3, 42 bases in frame from the first base. Broader findings and caveats from the paper: Sequencing depth was assumed to be roughly uniform across donors in the presence/absence analyses, though that assumption may not hold. In a later analysis, TCR association rates were found to vary across HLA loci, with the most associated TCRs seen for DRB1 alleles and the fewest for HLA-C alleles. According to a later genetic analysis, donors in an Asian-associated ancestry cluster had fewer N-insertions in productive TCRs than the approximately 700-donor mean. Most CMV-associated TCR beta chains appeared to be HLA-restricted in a later analysis, and the HLA associations seemed to be driven largely by CMV exposure. The study listed 150 to 200 TCR beta chains as associated with cytomegalovirus. Linkage disequilibrium might explain the correlated functional status among segregating V segments, but an unknown experimental factor could not be excluded. In a later analysis, HLA-associated TCR beta chains were found to be more clonally expanded and to have lower generation probabilities than equally common non-associated chains. An earlier analysis of approximately 600 of the donors showed that most TCR beta V segments appeared in productive rearrangements either about 87% or about 30% of the time, which broadly matched IMGT annotations. In both the original and validation cohorts, the classifier was reported to diagnose cytomegalovirus status with high specificity and sensitivity. Most TCR sequences were seen in very few donors, while some public TCRs were found in many individuals. A further reported finding was that TCR beta sequences accurately predicted the HLA-A and HLA-B alleles for most subjects in the first cohort. It was suggested by the authors that the approach could potentially be generalized to other disease states and immunological phenotypes. The cohort was sequenced for TCR beta chains only, and without alpha or paired-chain data the features that could be detected were limited. A cluster of highly shared sequence variants was judged likely to represent a technical artifact of the sequencing pipeline. For the cohort, immune exposure information was limited to CMV serostatus. A few of the identified cytomegalovirus-associated TCR beta chains were confirmed in vitro to be specific for cytomegalovirus antigens. Assigning TCR associations to individual alleles was difficult when HLA alleles, especially DR and DQ, strongly co-occurred. At a false discovery rate of 0.05, a later analysis linked 16,000 or so TCR beta sequences to specific HLA alleles. A later analysis reported that several top co-occurrence clusters appeared linked to parvovirus B19, influenza, CMV and Epstein-Barr virus. A later genetic analysis associated a missense DCLRE1C variant with V-gene and J-gene trimming of TCR beta chains, and an independent cohort replicated the association. Seventeen rarely observed V segments, including chromosome 9 orphons, were excluded from the earlier analysis of some 590 of the donors because counts were too low. Some IMGT-functional V segments, including TRBV6-2 and TRBV6-3, could not be distinguished by the 87-base-pair reads and were therefore excluded. Because HLA typing was unavailable for some donors at each locus, only the typed subset was used in association tests.

In total, roughly 670 healthy bone marrow donors made up the cohort. At the time of sampling, all cohort members were nominally healthy, though unrecorded immune exposures were likely present. The donor tested CMV seronegative and was one of the 352 seronegative cohort members. Every donor gave a peripheral blood sample, and the peripheral blood mononuclear cells from that sample were used for TCR beta sequencing. Genomic DNA extraction from the blood cell samples was performed with the Qiagen DNeasy Blood Extraction Kit. As concerns this clone: This clone's antigen is unknown. No qualities accompany the bases; no much larger clone lies one base away. The sample has other DNA sequences that encode this CDR3 too.

Library preparation employed the immunoSEQ multiplex PCR assay. For the multiplex PCR, a mixture combining 60 forward primers for TCR Vbeta segments and 13 reverse primers for TCR Jbeta segments was used. Amplification of the CDR3 region of rearranged TCR beta genes was performed with a multiplex PCR assay on genomic DNA. Amplified TCR beta libraries were sequenced as 87-base-pair reads on the Illumina HiSeq System. On the study's bioinformatics: A later analysis tallied roughly 78 million unique TCR beta chains across the roughly 610 repertoires, and around 9.9 million of those chains were shared by two or more donors. To remove PCR and sequencing errors, raw reads were error-corrected and collapsed into unique sequences using a nearest-neighbor algorithm that merged closely related sequences. Alignment of CDR3 sequences to IMGT reference sequences was used to assign V, D and J gene segments. For a sequence to be retained, at least a six-nucleotide match to both a V gene segment and a J gene segment was required. Rearrangements were called productive when the CDR3 lacked stop codons and stayed in frame with V and J; all others were non-productive. CDR3 was defined by IMGT convention, running from the second conserved V-encoded cysteine to the conserved J-encoded phenylalanine. Sequences without an unambiguous match to a single V gene segment were excluded from the earlier analysis of 450 to 750 of the donors. An earlier analysis of around 600 of the donors classified V segments as functional when productive rearrangements were above 56.7% and as segregating when the standard deviation between donors was above 5%. A statistical classification framework was built to diagnose cytomegalovirus status from the catalog of TCR beta chain sequences. A later analysis assigned V and J genes by comparing TCR nucleotide sequences with IMGT/GENE-DB human TR gene sequences. A later analysis assigned CDR3 sequences and most-parsimonious VDJ recombination scenarios with the TCRdist pipeline. In a later analysis, each TCR beta chain was defined by its CDR3 amino acid sequence together with its V-gene family, and reads lacking a unique V-gene family were excluded. To address suspected cross-contamination and a sequencing artifact, a later analysis removed 592 highly shared, low-generation-probability nucleotide sequences. In a later analysis, a clonal expansion index was calculated for each public chain from normalized within-repertoire ranks of inferred template counts. In a later analysis, generation probabilities were computed with a VDJ recombination model fitted to out-of-frame rearrangements, and the resulting probabilities were checked against IGoR. Hypergeometric tests were used in a later analysis to score TCR-TCR, TCR-HLA and TCR-CMV co-occurrence, with a repertoire-size bias correction applied to the TCR pairs. To estimate false discovery rates, a later analysis permuted the HLA or CMV assignments 20 times. In a later analysis, co-occurring TCRs were grouped using DBSCAN, with TCRdist sequence similarity added in when clustering inside HLA-allele-positive subsets. For co-occurrence clustering, repertoires with fewer than 30,000 or more than 120,000 public chains were excluded, along with roughly five repertoires with anomalous nucleotide sharing. TCRdb mirrors the immuneACCESS table, restricted to in-frame sequences. Some clones are absent from its copies; in checked studies, under half trace to an unresolved V gene, and the reason for the others is unknown. Clone size and V and J calls were adopted from that table, with D and trimming inferred from the DNA. This sample gives 140,000 or so clones in total; nearly 80% of them show up just once. 1.5% to 2% of the sample is held by the ten biggest clonotypes.

Sequenced: PBMCs. The chain joins TRBV5-1 to TRBJ2-7; 7 central nucleotides agree with TRBD1. The sequence was collected from a woman aged 25 to 45 in good health and CMV-seronegative. The CDR3 has the sequence CASSLRDRGYEQYF. The nucleotides are TGCGCCAGCAGCTTGAGGGACAGAGGATACGAGCAGTACTTC.